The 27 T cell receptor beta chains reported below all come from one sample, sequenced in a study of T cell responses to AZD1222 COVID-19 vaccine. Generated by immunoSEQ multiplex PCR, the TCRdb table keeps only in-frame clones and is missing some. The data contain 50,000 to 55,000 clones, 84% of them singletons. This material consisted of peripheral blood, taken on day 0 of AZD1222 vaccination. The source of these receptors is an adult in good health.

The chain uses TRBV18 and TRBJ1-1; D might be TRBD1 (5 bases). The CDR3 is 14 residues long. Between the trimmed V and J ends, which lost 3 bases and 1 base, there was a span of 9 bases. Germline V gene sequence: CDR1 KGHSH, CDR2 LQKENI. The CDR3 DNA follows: TGTGCCAGCTCACCTTCAGGGTCGAACACTGAAGCTTTCTTT. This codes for CASSPSGSNTEAFF.

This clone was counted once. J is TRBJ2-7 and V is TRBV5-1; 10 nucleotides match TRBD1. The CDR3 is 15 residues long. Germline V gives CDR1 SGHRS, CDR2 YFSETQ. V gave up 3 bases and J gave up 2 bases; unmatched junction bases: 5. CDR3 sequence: CASSWGDRGAYEQYF. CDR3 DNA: TGCGCCAGCAGCTGGGGGGACAGGGGCGCCTACGAGCAGTACTTC.

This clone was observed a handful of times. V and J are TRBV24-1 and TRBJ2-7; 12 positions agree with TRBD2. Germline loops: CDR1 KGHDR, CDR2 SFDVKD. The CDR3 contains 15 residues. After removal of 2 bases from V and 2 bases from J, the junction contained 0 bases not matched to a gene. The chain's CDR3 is CATSDWTSGAYEQYF. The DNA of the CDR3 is TGTGCCACCAGTGATTGGACTAGCGGGGCCTACGAGCAGTACTTC.

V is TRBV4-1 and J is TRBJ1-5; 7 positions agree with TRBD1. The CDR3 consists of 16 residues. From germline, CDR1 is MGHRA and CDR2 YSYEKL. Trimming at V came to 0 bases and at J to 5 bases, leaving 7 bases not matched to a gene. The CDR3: CASSQDYRGAYQPQHF. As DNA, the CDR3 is TGCGCCAGCAGCCAAGATTACAGGGGAGCGTATCAGCCCCAGCATTTT.

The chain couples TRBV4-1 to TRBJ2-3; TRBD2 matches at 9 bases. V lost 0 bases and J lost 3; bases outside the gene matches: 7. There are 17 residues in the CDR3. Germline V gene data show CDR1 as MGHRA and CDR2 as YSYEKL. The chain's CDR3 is CASSQDWASGTTDTQYF. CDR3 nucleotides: TGCGCCAGCAGCCAAGATTGGGCTAGCGGGACGACAGATACGCAGTATTTT.

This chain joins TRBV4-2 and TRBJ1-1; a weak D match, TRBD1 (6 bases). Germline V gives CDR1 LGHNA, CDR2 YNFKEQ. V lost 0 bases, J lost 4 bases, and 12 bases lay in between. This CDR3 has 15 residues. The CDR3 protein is CASSQEWGAGTEAFF. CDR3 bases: TGTGCCAGCAGCCAAGAATGGGGGGCTGGCACTGAAGCTTTCTTT.

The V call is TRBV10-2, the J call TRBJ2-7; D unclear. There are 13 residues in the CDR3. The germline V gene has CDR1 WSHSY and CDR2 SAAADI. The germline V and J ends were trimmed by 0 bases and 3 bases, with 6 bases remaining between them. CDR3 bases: TGCGCCAGCAGTGAGTCTAGGAACTACGAGCAGTACTTC. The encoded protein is CASSESRNYEQYF.

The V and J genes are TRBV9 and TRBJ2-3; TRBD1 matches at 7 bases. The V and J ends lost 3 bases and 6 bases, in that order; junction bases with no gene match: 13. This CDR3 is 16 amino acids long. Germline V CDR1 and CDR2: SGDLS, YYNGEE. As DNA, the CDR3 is TGTGCCAGCAGCGGGGGGACAGTCTATTCTCTGGATACGCAGTATTTT. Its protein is CASSGGTVYSLDTQYF.

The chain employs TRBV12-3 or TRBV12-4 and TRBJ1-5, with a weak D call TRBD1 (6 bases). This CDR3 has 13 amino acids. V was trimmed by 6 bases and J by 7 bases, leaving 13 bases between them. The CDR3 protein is CASSTGRGQPQHF. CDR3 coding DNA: TGTGCCAGCAGCACAGGGAGGGGACAGCCCCAGCATTTT.

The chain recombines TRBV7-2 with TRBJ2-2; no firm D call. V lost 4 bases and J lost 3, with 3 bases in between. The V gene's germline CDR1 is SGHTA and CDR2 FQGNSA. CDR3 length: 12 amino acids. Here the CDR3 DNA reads TGTGCCAGCAGCTCAGACACCGGGGAGCTGTTTTTT. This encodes CASSSDTGELFF.

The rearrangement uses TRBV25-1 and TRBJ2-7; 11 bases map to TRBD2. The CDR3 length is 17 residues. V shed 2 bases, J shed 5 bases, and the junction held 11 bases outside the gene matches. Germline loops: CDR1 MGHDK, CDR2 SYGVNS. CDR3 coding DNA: TGTGCCAGCAGTGAAGACCGTCCCACTAGCGGGAGCGACGAGCAGTACTTC. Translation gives CASSEDRPTSGSDEQYF.

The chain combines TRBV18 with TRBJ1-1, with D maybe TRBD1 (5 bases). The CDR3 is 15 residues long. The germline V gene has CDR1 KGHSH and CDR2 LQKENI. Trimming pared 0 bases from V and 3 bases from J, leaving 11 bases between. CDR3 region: CASSPPRGKDTEAFF. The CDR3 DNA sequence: TGTGCCAGCTCACCACCGAGGGGCAAGGACACTGAAGCTTTCTTT.

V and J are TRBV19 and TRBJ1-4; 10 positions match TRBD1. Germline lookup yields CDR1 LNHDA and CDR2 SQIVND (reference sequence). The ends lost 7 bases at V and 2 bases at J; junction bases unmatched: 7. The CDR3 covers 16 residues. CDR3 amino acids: CASTPRQGATNEKLFF. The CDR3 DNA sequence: TGTGCCAGTACCCCTCGACAGGGGGCGACTAATGAAAAACTGTTTTTT.

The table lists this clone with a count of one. The CDR3 reads CASSPSPVQNTEAFF. In DNA form, the CDR3 reads TGTGCCAGCAGCCCTTCTCCGGTACAGAACACTGAAGCTTTCTTT. The V and J genes are TRBV7-3 and TRBJ1-1; D not resolved. This CDR3 comprises 15 residues. CDR1 is SGHTA, CDR2 FQGTGA, per germline. Trimming shortened V by 5 bases and J by 1 base, and 14 bases separated the two germline ends.

CDR3 nucleotides: TGTGCCAGTCGACCGACGCCATACTCCTACGAGCAGTACTTC. It codes for CASRPTPYSYEQYF. V is TRBV19 and J is TRBJ2-7; no definite D call. CDR1 and CDR2 from the germline V gene are LNHDA and SQIVND (reference sequence). The CDR3 runs to 14 residues. Trimming removed 8 bases at V and 0 bases at J, with 14 bases between.

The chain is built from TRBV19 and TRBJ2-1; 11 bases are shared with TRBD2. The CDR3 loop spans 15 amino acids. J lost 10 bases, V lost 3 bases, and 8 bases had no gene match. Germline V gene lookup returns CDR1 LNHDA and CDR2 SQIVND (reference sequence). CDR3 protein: CASSIPRGLAEEQFF. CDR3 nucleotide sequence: TGTGCCAGTAGTATCCCGCGGGGACTAGCGGAGGAGCAGTTCTTC. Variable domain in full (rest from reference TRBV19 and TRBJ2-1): DGGITQSPKYLFRKEGQNVTLSCEQNLNHDAMYWYRQDPGQGLRLIYYSQIVNDFQKGDIAEGYSVSREKKESFPLTVTSAQKNPTAFYLCASSIPRGLAEEQFFGPGTRLTVL.

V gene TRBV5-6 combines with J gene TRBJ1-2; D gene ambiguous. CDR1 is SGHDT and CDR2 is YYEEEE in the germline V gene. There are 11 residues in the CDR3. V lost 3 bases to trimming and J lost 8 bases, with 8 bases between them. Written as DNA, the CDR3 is TGTGCCAGCAGCTCGGGATACGGCTACACCTTC. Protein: CASSSGYGYTF.

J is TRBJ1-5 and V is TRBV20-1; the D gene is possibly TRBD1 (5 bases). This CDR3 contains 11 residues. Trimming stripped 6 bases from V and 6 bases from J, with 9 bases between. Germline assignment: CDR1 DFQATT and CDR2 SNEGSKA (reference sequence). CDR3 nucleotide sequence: TGCAGTGCCAGGGAGGGTCAGCCCCAGCATTTT. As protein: CSAREGQPQHF.

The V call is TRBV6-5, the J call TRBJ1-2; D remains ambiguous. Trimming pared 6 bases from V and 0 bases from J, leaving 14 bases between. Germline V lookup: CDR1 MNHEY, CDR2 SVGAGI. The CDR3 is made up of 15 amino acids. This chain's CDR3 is CASRPIDGSNYGYTF. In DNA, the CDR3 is TGTGCCAGCAGGCCAATCGACGGCTCTAACTATGGCTACACCTTC.

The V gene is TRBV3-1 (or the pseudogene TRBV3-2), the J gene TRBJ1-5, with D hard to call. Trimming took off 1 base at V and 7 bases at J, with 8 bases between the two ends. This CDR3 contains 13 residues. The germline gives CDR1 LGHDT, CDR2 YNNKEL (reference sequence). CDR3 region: CASSQVAGQPQHF. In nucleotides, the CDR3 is TGTGCCAGCAGCCAAGTAGCGGGGCAGCCCCAGCATTTT.

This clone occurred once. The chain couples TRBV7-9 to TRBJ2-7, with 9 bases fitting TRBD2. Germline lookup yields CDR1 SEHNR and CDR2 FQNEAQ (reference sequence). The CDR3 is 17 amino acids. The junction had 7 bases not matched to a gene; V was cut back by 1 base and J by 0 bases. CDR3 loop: CASSLVSSGRSSYEQYF. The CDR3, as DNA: TGTGCCAGCAGCTTAGTGAGTAGCGGGAGAAGCTCCTACGAGCAGTACTTC. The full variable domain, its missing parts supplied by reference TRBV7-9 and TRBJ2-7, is DTGVSQNPRHKITKRGQNVTFRCDPISEHNRLYWYRQTLGQGPEFLTYFQNEAQLEKSRLLSDRFSAERPKGSFSTLEIQRTEQGDSAMYLCASSLVSSGRSSYEQYFGPGTRLTVT.

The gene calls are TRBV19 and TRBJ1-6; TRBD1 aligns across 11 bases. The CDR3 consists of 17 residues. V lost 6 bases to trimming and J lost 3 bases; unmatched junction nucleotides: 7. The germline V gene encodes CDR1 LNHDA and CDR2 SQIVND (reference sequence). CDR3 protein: CASRVPGTGGYNSPLHF. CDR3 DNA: TGTGCCAGTAGGGTCCCCGGGACAGGGGGCTATAATTCACCCCTCCACTTT.

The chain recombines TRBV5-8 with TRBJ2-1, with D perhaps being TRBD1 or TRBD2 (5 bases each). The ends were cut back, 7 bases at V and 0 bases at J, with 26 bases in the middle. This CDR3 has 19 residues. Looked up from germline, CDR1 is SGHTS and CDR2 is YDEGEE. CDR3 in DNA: TGTGCCAGCCCGACTACCTTGGGACCTCTTCTGAGCTCCTACAATGAGCAGTTCTTC. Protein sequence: CASPTTLGPLLSSYNEQFF.

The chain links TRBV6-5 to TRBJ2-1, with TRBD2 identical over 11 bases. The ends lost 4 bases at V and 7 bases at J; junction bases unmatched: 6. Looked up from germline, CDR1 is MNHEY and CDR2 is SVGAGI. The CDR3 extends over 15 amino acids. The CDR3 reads CASSLAGGLGNEQFF. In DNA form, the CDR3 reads TGTGCCAGCAGTTTAGCGGGAGGGCTAGGAAATGAGCAGTTCTTC.

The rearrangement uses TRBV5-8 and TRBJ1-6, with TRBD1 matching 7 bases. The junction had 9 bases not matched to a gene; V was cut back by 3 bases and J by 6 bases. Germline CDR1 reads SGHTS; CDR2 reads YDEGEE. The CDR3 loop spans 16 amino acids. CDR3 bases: TGTGCCAGCAGCTCGGGACAGTTTACCTCTAATTCACCCCTCCACTTT. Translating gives CASSSGQFTSNSPLHF.

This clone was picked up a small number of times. CDR3 nucleotides: TGTGCCAGCAGCTTATCAGGGGATAATTCACCCCTCCACTTT. It translates to CASSLSGDNSPLHF. The V call is TRBV7-9, the J call TRBJ1-6, with TRBD1 as a possible D gene (6 bases). V shed 2 bases and J shed 5 bases, with 7 bases lying between them. The germline V gene encodes CDR1 SEHNR and CDR2 FQNEAQ (reference sequence). This CDR3 is 14 amino acids long. Together with reference TRBV7-9 and TRBJ1-6, the CDR3 gives the full variable domain: DTGVSQNPRHKITKRGQNVTFRCDPISEHNRLYWYRQTLGQGPEFLTYFQNEAQLEKSRLLSDRFSAERPKGSFSTLEIQRTEQGDSAMYLCASSLSGDNSPLHFGNGTRLTVT.

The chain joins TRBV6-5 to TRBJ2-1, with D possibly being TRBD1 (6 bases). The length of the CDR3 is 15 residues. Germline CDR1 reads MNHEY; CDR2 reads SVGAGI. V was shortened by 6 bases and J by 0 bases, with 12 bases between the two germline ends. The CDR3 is CASSRGGSSYNEQFF. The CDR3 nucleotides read TGTGCCAGCAGCCGAGGGGGAAGCTCCTACAATGAGCAGTTCTTC.